The sequence of this TCR beta chain was determined in a study of blood T cells in healthy people across ages. Together with a sample-barcoded 5' primer, a J-beta primer mix was included in a second PCR lasting about 6 to 11 cycles. TCRdb ran MiXCR on the 5' RACE reads and lists one entry per CDR3 protein. This table has around 790,000 distinct CDR3 sequences, approximately 44% appearing once. The study, taken as a whole, reports: Relative to aged donors, long-lived donors carried more naive CD4+ cells and displayed higher diversity. CMV status of donors was unknown, possibly confounding expanded clonotype changes.

As concerns this clonotype: Its matching antigen is unknown.

The CDR3 contains 11 residues. With 7 bases removed from V and 4 bases from J, the gap between germline ends came to 6 bases. Germline CDR1 MNHEY, CDR2 SVGEGT. The sequence was obtained from a man aged 55 to 70 in good health. Sequencing was performed on blood. V and J are TRBV6-2 or TRBV6-3 and TRBJ2-3; D is uncertain. This chain's CDR3 is CASTNADTQYF. The CDR3 DNA is TGTGCCAGCACTAACGCAGATACGCAGTATTTT.